This T cell receptor (beta chain) was captured by sequencing in a study of blood T cell repertoires in COVID-19. At the level of the study: Some COVID-19 samples were acute and others convalescent; all came from the United States, Italy and Spain. The cDNA or gDNA used as material had been derived from T cells, B-cell-depleted T cells, or PBMCs.

Individuals drawn from approximately 26 US areas were about 18 to 100 years old. Losses at the gene ends were 5 bases for V and 5 bases for J; bases not matched to a gene: 6. The CDR3 loop spans 14 amino acids. Germline loops: CDR1 MNHEY, CDR2 SMNVEV (reference sequence). Repertoires were generated with immunoSEQ multiplex PCR, while TCRdb's copy carries only in-frame clones and drops some. This table has approximately 300,000 clones, more than 85% appearing once. The sample comprised PBMCs or T cells enriched from blood (not recorded which). The TCR comes from a woman in her 30s who had been exposed to COVID-19. V and J are TRBV27 and TRBJ1-5; 7 bases align to TRBD1. The CDR3 nucleotides read TGTGCCAGCAGTGCAATACAGGGGTATCAGCCCCAGCATTTT. Protein: CASSAIQGYQPQHF.